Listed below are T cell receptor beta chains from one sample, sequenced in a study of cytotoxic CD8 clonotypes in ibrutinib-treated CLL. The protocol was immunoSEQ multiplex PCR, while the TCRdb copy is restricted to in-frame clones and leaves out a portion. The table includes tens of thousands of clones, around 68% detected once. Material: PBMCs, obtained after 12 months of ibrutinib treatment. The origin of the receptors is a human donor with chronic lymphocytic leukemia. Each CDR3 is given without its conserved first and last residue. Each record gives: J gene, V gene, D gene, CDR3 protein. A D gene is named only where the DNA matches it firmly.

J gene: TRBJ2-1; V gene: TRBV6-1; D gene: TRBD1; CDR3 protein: ASELVTGGGEQF
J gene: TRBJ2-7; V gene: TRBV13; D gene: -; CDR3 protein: ASRLYRSSYEQY
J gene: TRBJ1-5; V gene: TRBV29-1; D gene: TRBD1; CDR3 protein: SVTTGTGGNQPQH
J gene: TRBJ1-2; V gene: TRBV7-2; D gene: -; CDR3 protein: ASSLGLGANYGYT
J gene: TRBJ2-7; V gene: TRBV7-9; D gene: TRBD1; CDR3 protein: ASGDRGSGEQY
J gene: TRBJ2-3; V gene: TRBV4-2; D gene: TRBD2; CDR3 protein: ASSQEGGYSTDTQY
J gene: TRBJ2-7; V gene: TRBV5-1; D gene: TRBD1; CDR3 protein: ASSLGGQGYEQY
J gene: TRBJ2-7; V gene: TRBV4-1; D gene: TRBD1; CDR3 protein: ASSQERGHYEQY
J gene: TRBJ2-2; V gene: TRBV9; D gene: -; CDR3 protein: ASSPQISTGELF
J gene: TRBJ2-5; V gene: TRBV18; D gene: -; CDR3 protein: ASSPLSQETQY
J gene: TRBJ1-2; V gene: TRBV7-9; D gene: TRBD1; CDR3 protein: ASSPTGAYGYT
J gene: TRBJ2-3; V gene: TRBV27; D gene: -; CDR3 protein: ASSLGGSPDTQY
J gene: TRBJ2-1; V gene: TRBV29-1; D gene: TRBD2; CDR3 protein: SDPRGGLAGGTYNEQF
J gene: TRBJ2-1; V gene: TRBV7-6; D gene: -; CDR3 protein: ASSLQTGQLANEQF
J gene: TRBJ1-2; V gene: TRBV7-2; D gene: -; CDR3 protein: ASSLDGTGSSYT
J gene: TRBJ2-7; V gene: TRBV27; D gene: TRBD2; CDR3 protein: ASSFGLAGYEQY
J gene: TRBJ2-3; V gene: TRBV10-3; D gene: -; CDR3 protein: AITRDPNTDTQY
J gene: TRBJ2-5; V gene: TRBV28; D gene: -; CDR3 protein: ASSSSAGPETQY
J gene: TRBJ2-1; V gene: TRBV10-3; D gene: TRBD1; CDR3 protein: AIRETQGQGVNEQF
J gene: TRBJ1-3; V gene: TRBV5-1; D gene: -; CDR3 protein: ASSLVGGSGNTIY
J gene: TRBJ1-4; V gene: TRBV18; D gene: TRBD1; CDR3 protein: ASSPRRQGEKLF
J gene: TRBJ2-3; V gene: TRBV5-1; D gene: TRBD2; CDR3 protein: ASSLAKAGTSYADTQY
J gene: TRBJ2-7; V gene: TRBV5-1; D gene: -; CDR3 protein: ASSSVQTSSEQY
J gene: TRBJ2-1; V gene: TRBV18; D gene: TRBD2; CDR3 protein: ASSPGLAVLLMNEQF
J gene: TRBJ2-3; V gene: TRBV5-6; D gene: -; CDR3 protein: ASSYRVHTQY
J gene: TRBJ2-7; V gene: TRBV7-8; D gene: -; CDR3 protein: ASSLGTAYEQY
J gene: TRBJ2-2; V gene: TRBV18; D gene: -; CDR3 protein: ASSPPRRGYTGELF
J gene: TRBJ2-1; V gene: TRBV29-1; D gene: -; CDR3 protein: SGRGIYNEQF
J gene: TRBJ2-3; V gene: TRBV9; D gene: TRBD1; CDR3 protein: ASSADRGVGDTQY
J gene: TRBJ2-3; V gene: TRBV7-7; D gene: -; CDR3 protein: ASSLGGGITNTDTQY
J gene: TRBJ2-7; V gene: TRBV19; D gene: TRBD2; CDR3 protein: ASSRFSGRVSYEQY
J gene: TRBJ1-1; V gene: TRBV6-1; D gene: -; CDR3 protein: ASSVGVFAASITEAF
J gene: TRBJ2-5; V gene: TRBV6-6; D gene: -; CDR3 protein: ASRRWGETQY
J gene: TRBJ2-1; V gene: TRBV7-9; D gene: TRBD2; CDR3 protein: ASSRLAGTTSLSYNEQF
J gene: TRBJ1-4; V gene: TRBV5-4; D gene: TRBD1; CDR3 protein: ASSLTLTGGANEKLF
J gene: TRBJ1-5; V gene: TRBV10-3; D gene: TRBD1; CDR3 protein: AIRETGDSNQPQH
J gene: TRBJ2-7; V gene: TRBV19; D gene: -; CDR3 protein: ASSIGQAYEQY
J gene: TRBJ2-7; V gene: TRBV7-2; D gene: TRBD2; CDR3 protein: ASSSPRLAGGYEQY
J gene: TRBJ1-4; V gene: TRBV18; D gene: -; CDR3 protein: ASSPGNSNEKLF
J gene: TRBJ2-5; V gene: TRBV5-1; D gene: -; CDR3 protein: ASSIQETQY
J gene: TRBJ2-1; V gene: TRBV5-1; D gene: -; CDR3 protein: ASRNYNEQF
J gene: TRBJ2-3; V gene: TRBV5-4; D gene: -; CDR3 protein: ASSLASRNTQY
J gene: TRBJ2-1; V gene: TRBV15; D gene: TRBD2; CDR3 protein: ATSRGVTSGSDNEQF
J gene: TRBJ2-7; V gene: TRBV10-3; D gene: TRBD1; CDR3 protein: AIRDRGNYEQY
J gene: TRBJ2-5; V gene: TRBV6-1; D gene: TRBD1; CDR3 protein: ASREDRAKY
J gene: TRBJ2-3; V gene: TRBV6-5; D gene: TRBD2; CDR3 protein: ASSYSELARDTQY
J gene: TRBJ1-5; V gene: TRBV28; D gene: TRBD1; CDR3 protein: ASSFYRGRGQPQH
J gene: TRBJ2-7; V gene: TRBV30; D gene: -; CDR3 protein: ACIGWRVFPSYEQY
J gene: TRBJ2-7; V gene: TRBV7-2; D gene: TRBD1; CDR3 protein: ASSFDRGDYEQY
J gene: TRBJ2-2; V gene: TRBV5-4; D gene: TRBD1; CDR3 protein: ASSRGQLTGELF
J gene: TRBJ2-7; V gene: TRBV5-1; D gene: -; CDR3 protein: ASSLRTGPYEQY
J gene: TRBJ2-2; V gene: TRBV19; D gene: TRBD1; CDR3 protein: ASSSGSGGSGELF
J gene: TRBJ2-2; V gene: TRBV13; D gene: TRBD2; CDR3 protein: ASSPGRISTGELF
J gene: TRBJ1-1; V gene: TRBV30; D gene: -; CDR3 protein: AWDKRANTEAF